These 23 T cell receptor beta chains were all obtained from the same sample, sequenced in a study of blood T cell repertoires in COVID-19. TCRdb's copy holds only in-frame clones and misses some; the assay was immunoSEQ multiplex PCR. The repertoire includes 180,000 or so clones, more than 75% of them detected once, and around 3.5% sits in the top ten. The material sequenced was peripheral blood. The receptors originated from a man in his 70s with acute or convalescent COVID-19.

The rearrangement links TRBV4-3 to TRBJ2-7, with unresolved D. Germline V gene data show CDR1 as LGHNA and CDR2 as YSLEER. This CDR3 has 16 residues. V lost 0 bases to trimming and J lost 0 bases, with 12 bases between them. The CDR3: CASSQDFSSRSYEQYF. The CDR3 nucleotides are TGCGCCAGCAGCCAAGATTTTTCGAGTCGCTCCTACGAGCAGTACTTC.

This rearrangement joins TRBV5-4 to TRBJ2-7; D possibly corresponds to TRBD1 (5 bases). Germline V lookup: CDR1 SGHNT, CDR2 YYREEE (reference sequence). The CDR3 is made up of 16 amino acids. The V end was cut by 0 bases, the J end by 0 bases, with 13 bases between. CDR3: CASSLDLTTASYEQYF. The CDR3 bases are TGTGCCAGCAGCTTGGACCTAACGACAGCCTCCTACGAGCAGTACTTC.

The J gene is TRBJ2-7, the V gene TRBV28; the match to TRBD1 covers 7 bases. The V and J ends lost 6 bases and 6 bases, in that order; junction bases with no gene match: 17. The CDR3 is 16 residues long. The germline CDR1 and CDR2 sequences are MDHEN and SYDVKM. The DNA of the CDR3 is TGTGCCAGCAGCCCCCTCCCGGGACAGCTCTTTGGCGAGCAGTACTTC. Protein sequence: CASSPLPGQLFGEQYF.

The CDR3 nucleotides read TGTGCCAGCAGATCCCGGGACAGGGGGCCCGAGCAGTACTTC. It encodes CASRSRDRGPEQYF. The V and J genes are TRBV5-6 and TRBJ2-7, with TRBD1 matching over 12 bases. Trimming removed 5 bases from V and 6 bases from J; junction bases left unmatched: 6. Germline CDR1 SGHDT, CDR2 YYEEEE. The CDR3 loop spans 14 amino acids.

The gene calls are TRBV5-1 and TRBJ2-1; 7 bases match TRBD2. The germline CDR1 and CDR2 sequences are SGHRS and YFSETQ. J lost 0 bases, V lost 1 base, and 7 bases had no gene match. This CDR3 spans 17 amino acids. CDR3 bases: TGCGCCAGCAGCTTGATCCAGGCGGGAGTCTCCTACAATGAGCAGTTCTTC. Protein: CASSLIQAGVSYNEQFF.

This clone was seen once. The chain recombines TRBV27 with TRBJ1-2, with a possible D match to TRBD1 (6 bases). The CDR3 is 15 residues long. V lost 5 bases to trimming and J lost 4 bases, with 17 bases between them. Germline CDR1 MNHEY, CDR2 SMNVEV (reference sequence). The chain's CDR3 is CASSQVPNRVYGYTF. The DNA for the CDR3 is TGTGCCAGCAGTCAGGTGCCTAACAGGGTCTATGGCTACACCTTC.

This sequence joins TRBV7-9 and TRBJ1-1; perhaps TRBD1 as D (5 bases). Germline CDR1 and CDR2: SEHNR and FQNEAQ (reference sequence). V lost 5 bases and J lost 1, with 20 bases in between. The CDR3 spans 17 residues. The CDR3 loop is CASSRFRIGARNTEAFF. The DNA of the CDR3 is TGTGCCAGCAGCCGTTTCAGAATAGGGGCGCGGAACACTGAAGCTTTCTTT.

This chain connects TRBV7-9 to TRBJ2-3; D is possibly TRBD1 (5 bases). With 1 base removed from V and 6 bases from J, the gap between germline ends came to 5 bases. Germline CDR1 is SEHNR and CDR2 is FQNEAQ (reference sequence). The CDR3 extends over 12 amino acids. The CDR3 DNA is TGTGCCAGCAGCTTAGAGGGGGATACGCAGTATTTT. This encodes CASSLEGDTQYF.

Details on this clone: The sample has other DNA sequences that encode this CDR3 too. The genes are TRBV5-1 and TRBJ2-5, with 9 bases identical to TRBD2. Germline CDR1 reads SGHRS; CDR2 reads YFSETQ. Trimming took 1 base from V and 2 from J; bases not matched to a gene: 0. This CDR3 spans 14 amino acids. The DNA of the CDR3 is TGCGCCAGCAGCTTGACTAGCGGGCAAGAGACCCAGTACTTC. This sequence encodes CASSLTSGQETQYF.

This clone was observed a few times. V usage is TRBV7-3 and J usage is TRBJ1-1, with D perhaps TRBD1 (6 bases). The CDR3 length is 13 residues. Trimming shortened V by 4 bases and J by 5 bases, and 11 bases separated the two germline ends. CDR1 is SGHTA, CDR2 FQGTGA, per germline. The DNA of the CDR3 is TGTGCCAGCAGCTCCCAGGGGTTGACTGAAGCTTTCTTT. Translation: CASSSQGLTEAFF.

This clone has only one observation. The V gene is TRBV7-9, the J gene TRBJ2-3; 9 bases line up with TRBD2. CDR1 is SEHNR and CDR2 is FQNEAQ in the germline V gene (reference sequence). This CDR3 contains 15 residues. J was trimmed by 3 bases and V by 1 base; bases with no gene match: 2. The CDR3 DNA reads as TGTGCCAGCAGCTTAGGACTAGCGGAAACAGATACGCAGTATTTT. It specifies CASSLGLAETDTQYF.

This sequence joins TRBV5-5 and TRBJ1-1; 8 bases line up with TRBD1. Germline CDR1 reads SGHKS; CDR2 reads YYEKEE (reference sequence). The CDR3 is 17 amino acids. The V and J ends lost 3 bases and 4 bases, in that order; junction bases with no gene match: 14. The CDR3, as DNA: TGTGCCAGCAGCTCACGTTGGACAGGGTTGGGTCCCACTGAAGCTTTCTTT. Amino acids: CASSSRWTGLGPTEAFF.

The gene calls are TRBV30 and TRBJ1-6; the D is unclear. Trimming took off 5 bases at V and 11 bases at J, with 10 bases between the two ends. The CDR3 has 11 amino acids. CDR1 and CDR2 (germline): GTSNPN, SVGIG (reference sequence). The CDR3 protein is CAWGVAAPLHF. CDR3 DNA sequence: TGTGCCTGGGGGGTGGCTGCACCCCTCCACTTT.

This chain's CDR3 is CASSLGQGGLYF. For the CDR3, the DNA is TGTGCCAGCAGCTTAGGGCAGGGAGGTCTGTACTTC. The chain joins TRBV7-3 to TRBJ2-7; D perhaps matches TRBD2 (6 bases). The V gene's germline CDR1 is SGHTA and CDR2 FQGTGA. CDR3 length: 12 amino acids. V lost 2 bases, J lost 12 bases, and 14 bases lay in between.

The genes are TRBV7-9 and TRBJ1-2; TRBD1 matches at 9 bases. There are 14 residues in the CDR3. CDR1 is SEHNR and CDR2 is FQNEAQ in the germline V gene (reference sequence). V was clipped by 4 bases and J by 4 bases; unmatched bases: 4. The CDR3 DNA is TGTGCCAGCAGCTACGGGACAGGGTCCTATGGCTACACCTTC. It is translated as CASSYGTGSYGYTF.

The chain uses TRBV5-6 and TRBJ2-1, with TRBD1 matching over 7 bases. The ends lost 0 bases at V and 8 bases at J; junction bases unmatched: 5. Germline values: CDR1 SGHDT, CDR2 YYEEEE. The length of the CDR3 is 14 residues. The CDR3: CASSLEGAQDEQFF. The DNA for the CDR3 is TGTGCCAGCAGCTTGGAGGGGGCTCAGGATGAGCAGTTCTTC. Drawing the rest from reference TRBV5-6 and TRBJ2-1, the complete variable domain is DAGVTQSPTHLIKTRGQQVTLRCSPKSGHDTVSWYQQALGQGPQFIFQYYEEEERQRGNFPDRFSGHQFPNYSSELNVNALLLGDSALYLCASSLEGAQDEQFFGPGTRLTVL.

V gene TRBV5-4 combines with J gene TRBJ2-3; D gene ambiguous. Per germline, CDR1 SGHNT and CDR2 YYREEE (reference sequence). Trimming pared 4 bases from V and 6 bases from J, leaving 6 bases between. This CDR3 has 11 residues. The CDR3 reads CASSLSDTQYF. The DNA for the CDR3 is TGTGCCAGCAGCCTATCGGATACGCAGTATTTT.

The CDR3, as DNA: TGTGCCAGCAGCCGCGGCAGGGCAGTGGATGGCTACACCTTC. Encoded protein: CASSRGRAVDGYTF. J is TRBJ1-2 and V is TRBV7-2, with a possible D match to TRBD1 (5 bases). The germline V and J ends were trimmed by 5 bases and 6 bases, with 16 bases remaining between them. The germline gives CDR1 SGHTA, CDR2 FQGNSA. This CDR3 has 14 residues.

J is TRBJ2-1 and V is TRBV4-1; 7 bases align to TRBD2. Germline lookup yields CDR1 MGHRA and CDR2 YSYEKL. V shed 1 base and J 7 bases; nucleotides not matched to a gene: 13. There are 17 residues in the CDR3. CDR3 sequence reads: CASSQARLAWGVNEQFF. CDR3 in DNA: TGCGCCAGCAGCCAAGCCCGACTAGCCTGGGGTGTGAATGAGCAGTTCTTC.

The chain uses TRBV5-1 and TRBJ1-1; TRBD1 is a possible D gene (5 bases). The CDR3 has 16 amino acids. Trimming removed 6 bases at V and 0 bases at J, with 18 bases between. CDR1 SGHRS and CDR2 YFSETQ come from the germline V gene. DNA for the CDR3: TGCGCCAGCACCTTTGCGACAGCGAACATGAACACTGAAGCTTTCTTT. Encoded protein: CASTFATANMNTEAFF.

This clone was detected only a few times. CDR3 nucleotide sequence: TGTGCCAGCAGCAAGAGACAGGGGGCCTATGGCTACACCTTC. Translation: CASSKRQGAYGYTF. V gene TRBV27 combines with J gene TRBJ1-2; 10 positions match TRBD1. V lost 6 bases and J lost 4; bases outside the gene matches: 5. This CDR3 spans 14 amino acids. The V gene's germline CDR1 is MNHEY and CDR2 SMNVEV (reference sequence).

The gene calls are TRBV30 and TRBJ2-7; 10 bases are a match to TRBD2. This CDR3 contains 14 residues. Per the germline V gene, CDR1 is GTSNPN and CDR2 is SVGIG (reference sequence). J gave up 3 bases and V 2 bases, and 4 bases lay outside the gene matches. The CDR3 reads CAWSRTSGYYEQYF. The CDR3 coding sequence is TGTGCCTGGAGTAGGACTAGCGGTTACTACGAGCAGTACTTC.

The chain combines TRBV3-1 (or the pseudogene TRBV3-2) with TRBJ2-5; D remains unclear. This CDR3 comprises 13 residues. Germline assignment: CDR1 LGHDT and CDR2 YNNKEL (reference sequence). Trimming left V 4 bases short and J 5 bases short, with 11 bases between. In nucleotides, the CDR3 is TGTGCCAGCAGCCTTACTCCCGAGGAGACCCAGTACTTC. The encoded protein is CASSLTPEETQYF.